The clone carrying this TCR beta chain was seen more than once but under ten times. Its antigen remains unidentified. Preparation of the TCRbeta library used unique molecular identifiers. TCRdb passed the PCR reads through MiXCR, listing each CDR3 protein once. The table shows approximately 79,000 distinct CDR3 sequences, with about a sixth occurring only once. V dropped 5 bases and J dropped 15 bases, with 14 bases sitting between them. Germline CDR1 and CDR2: MNHNY and SVGAGI (reference sequence). This CDR3 has 11 residues. This sample was included in a study of T-cell reconstitution after alpha-beta-depleted transplantation in children. Whole-study results and caveats: At day 60, the high TCRbeta diversity found in some patients originated from recipient T cells and thymic progenitors that had survived.

The sequenced sample was PBMCs, mostly from graft donor cells, obtained 360 days after TCRalphabeta/CD19-depleted stem cell transplant. This sequence originates from a male patient between 2 and 10 years old who had a stem cell transplant for acute lymphoblastic leukemia, so the T cells may come from the graft donor. The genes are TRBV6-6 and TRBJ2-1; tentative D call: TRBD1 (7 bases). CDR3 DNA sequence: TGTGCCAGCAGTAGGGACAGCGGGTGGTTCTTC. Its translation is CASSRDSGWFF.